Each of the 8 T cell receptor beta chains below was sequenced from the same sample in a study of OX40 agonist ivuxolimab in advanced cancers. Only in-frame clones appear in the TCRdb table, and some are missing; sequencing was by immunoSEQ multiplex PCR. This repertoire shows around 57,000 clones, approximately 86% found once; its top ten account for under 0.65%. Here the sequenced sample was CD4+ or CD8+ T cells sorted from blood, taken in a trial of the OX40 agonist ivuxolimab. Receptor source: an adult with an advanced solid tumor such as melanoma, head and neck, liver or kidney cancer.

This chain uses TRBV5-4 with TRBJ2-3; D not certain. Per germline, CDR1 SGHNT and CDR2 YYREEE (reference sequence). V gave up 0 bases and J gave up 4 bases, with 6 bases separating them. CDR3 length equals 13 residues. The CDR3 loop reads CASSLVGSDTQYF. As DNA, the CDR3 is TGTGCCAGCAGCTTGGTCGGGTCAGATACGCAGTATTTT.

This rearrangement joins TRBV5-1 to TRBJ1-2; 7 nucleotides line up with TRBD1. CDR1 is SGHRS, CDR2 YFSETQ, per germline. V shed 0 bases, J shed 7 bases, and the junction held 6 bases outside the gene matches. The CDR3 spans 14 residues. The CDR3, as DNA: TGCGCCAGCAGCTTGGATACAGGGGAGTTTGGCTACACCTTC. Its protein product is CASSLDTGEFGYTF.

V usage is TRBV18 and J usage is TRBJ2-4, with 8 bases aligning to TRBD2. The CDR3 is made up of 18 amino acids. Germline V gene data show CDR1 as KGHSH and CDR2 as LQKENI. The ends lost 6 bases at V and 0 bases at J; junction bases unmatched: 13. The CDR3, as DNA: TGTGCCAGCTCCCGCCGGGGGGGGCAACCCCTAGCCAAAAACATTCAGTACTTC. This codes for CASSRRGGQPLAKNIQYF. The full variable domain, with the rest looked up from reference TRBV18 and TRBJ2-4, is NAGVMQNPRHLVRRRGQEARLRCSPMKGHSHVYWYRQLPEEGLKFMVYLQKENIIDESGMPKERFSAEFPKEGPSILRIQQVVRGDSAAYFCASSRRGGQPLAKNIQYFGAGTRLSVL.

The rearrangement uses TRBV18 and TRBJ2-5; D possibly matches TRBD1 or TRBD2 (5 bases each). This CDR3 spans 15 amino acids. Germline CDR1 KGHSH, CDR2 LQKENI. V was clipped by 2 bases and J by 3 bases, with 13 bases between them. The CDR3 sequence is CASSPMRGREETQYF. CDR3 bases: TGTGCCAGCTCACCAATGAGGGGCAGGGAAGAGACCCAGTACTTC.

The genes are TRBV5-1 and TRBJ2-2; TRBD2 might be the D (6 bases). This CDR3 spans 17 amino acids. Germline-derived CDR1 and CDR2 are SGHRS and YFSETQ. Trimming pared 6 bases from V and 2 bases from J, leaving 20 bases between. CDR3 residues: CASNTRAGTLNTGELFF. The CDR3 nucleotides read TGCGCCAGCAACACCAGGGCCGGGACTTTAAACACCGGGGAGCTGTTTTTT.

The genes are TRBV10-3 and TRBJ2-2, with TRBD2 identical over 10 bases. Germline V lookup: CDR1 ENHRY, CDR2 SYGVKD. The CDR3 has 16 amino acids. The trim removed 2 bases at V and 4 bases at J, leaving 4 bases unmatched. This CDR3 is CAISEGAGGGTGELFF. The CDR3 bases are TGTGCCATCAGTGAGGGAGCGGGAGGGGGCACCGGGGAGCTGTTTTTT.

In this sample, this clone is medium-sized. The chain couples TRBV10-1 to TRBJ2-7; 8 positions agree with TRBD2. Germline trimming cut 5 bases from V and 2 bases from J; bases unmatched to any gene: 2. The germline V gene encodes CDR1 WNHNN and CDR2 SYGVQD (reference sequence). The CDR3 consists of 13 residues. CDR3 sequence (DNA): TGCGCCAGCAGTCTTAGCGGGGCCTACGAGCAGTACTTC. It codes for CASSLSGAYEQYF.

The J gene is TRBJ2-5, the V gene TRBV18, with D perhaps TRBD1 (5 bases). The J call may not be correct, given that the DNA end is closer to TRBJ2-7. The CDR3 runs 15 residues. CDR1 is KGHSH and CDR2 is LQKENI in the germline V gene. The CDR3 DNA reads TGTGCCAGCTCACCACTCGCCAGGGAACGGTACGAGCAGTACTTC. Translation gives CASSPLARERYEQYF.